These T cell receptor beta chains were read from a single sample in a study of T cell repertoires in cytomegalovirus infection. A single record per CDR3 protein comes from TCRdb applying MiXCR to the reads. This sample has about 480,000 distinct CDR3 sequences, with about 33% found just once. Their specific antigens are unknown. Sequenced material: cultured PBMCs, taken from culture after CMV antigen stimulation. These receptors came from a human donor in good health (CMV status not recorded). Some clones in this sample may be carry-over from other donors' samples. CDR3s include the opening cysteine and the closing phenylalanine or tryptophan. Each record gives: V gene, clone size, J gene, D gene, CDR3 DNA, CDR3 protein. The D gene is left open where the match is weak. The size of a clone is reported for some rows only, either as once, few or many, or as a class for expanded clones.

>TRBV6-6|NA|TRBJ2-7|TRBD2
TGTGCCAGCAGTTACTCGCCCCCTAGCGGGAGGGGGAGCGAGCAGTACTTC
CASSYSPPSGRGSEQYF
>TRBV6-4|NA|TRBJ1-5|TRBD1
TGTGCCAGCAGTGAGACAGGGAGTAATCAGCCCCAGCATTTT
CASSETGSNQPQHF
>TRBV15|NA|TRBJ2-7|NA
TGTGCCACCAGCAGAGAATGGAACGAGCAGTACTTC
CATSREWNEQYF
>TRBV6-6|NA|TRBJ2-5|NA
TGTGCCAGCAGTTACTGGGGGGTCGGGGAGACCCAGTACTTC
CASSYWGVGETQYF
>TRBV4-3|NA|TRBJ2-1|TRBD1
TGCGCCAGCAGCCAAGGGGTGGGGACAGTCGGGTTCGGTGAGCAGTTCTTC
CASSQGVGTVGFGEQFF
>TRBV6-1|NA|TRBJ2-1|TRBD2
TGTGCCAGCAGGAGGACTAGCGGGAGGGCCTCCAATGAGCAGTTCTTC
CASRRTSGRASNEQFF
>TRBV11-2|NA|TRBJ1-1|NA
TGTGCCAGCAGGCCCGGGTTCAGAGCTTCAAACACTGAAGCTTTCTTT
CASRPGFRASNTEAFF
>TRBV15|few|TRBJ1-1|NA
TGTGCCACCAGCAGAGACATGATTGACACTGAAGCTTTCTTT
CATSRDMIDTEAFF
>TRBV12-3/TRBV12-4|NA|TRBJ1-5|TRBD1
TGTGCCAGCAGTTTCTGGACAGGGGGAAGAGGCAATCAGCCCCAGCATTTT
CASSFWTGGRGNQPQHF
>TRBV19|NA|TRBJ2-5|TRBD1
TGTGCCAGTAGTGTACAGGGGTTCGGGGAGACCCAGTACTTC
CASSVQGFGETQYF
>TRBV11-3|NA|TRBJ1-1|TRBD1
TGTGCCAGCAGCCCGATCGGACAGGGGTCCACTGAAGCTTTCTTT
CASSPIGQGSTEAFF
>TRBV7-9|many|TRBJ2-1|TRBD2
TGTGCCAGCAGCTTAGCAAAACTAGCGGGCGCCTACAATGAGCAGTTCTTC
CASSLAKLAGAYNEQFF
>TRBV7-2|many|TRBJ2-1|NA
TGTGCCAGCAGCTTTAGCGGATCCCCGGCGAATGAGCAGTTCTTC
CASSFSGSPANEQFF
>TRBV28|few|TRBJ2-5|NA
TGTGCCAGCAGTTTCATGGCAGGGCGAGGCCAAGAGACCCAGTACTTC
CASSFMAGRGQETQYF
>TRBV6-1|many|TRBJ1-6|NA
TGTGCCAGCAGTGAGGAACAGGAAAATTCACCCCTCCACTTT
CASSEEQENSPLHF
>TRBV25-1|NA|TRBJ2-1|TRBD2
TGTGCCAGCAGTGAATATATTGCCGGGACTAGCGGTTGGGACAATGAGCAGTTCTTC
CASSEYIAGTSGWDNEQFF
>TRBV10-1|few|TRBJ1-1|NA
TGCGCCAGCAGTGATGGGCAGGGGAACACTGAAGCTTTCTTT
CASSDGQGNTEAFF
>TRBV19|few|TRBJ2-7|NA
TGTGCCAGTAGTATCGCCGACAGCTCCGCCTACGAGCAGTACTTC
CASSIADSSAYEQYF
>TRBV7-2|NA|TRBJ1-2|TRBD1
TGTGCCAGCAGCTACGCGGGACAGGGAAACTATGGCTACACCTTC
CASSYAGQGNYGYTF
>TRBV20-1|few|TRBJ2-2|NA
TGCAGCGTAGAGGGCAGGGAAAGGGACACCGGGGAGCTGTTTTTT
CSVEGRERDTGELFF
>TRBV10-3|few|TRBJ2-1|TRBD2
TGTGCCATCAGTGAGAGAGGACTAGCGGATTACAATGAGCAGTTCTTC
CAISERGLADYNEQFF
>TRBV7-2|NA|TRBJ2-1|TRBD2
TGTGCCAGCAGCTTTTACCCCGCAGGGACTAGCGGGAGCAATGAGCAGTTCTTC
CASSFYPAGTSGSNEQFF
>TRBV7-9|NA|TRBJ1-4|NA
TGTGCCAGCAGCTCCATGGGTGCAACTAATGAAAAACTGTTTTTT
CASSSMGATNEKLFF
>TRBV2|few|TRBJ1-3|TRBD1
TGTGCCAGCAGTGTGATGACAGGGGGCCCTGGAAACACCATATATTTT
CASSVMTGGPGNTIYF
>TRBV24-1|few|TRBJ2-1|TRBD1
TGTGCCACCAGTGAGGGGGGACAGGGGGTTTCCTACAATGAGCAGTTCTTC
CATSEGGQGVSYNEQFF
>TRBV4-2|few|TRBJ2-7|TRBD2
TGTGCCAGCAGCCAGGGAGAGCTAGCGGGGTACGAGCAGTACTTC
CASSQGELAGYEQYF
>TRBV11-2|few|TRBJ2-1|TRBD2
TGTGCCAGCAGCTTCCCTAGCGGGAACAATGAGCAGTTCTTC
CASSFPSGNNEQFF
>TRBV7-4|NA|TRBJ2-7|TRBD2
TGTGCCAGCAGAGGGACTAGCGGCTACGAGCAGTACTTC
CASRGTSGYEQYF
>TRBV20-1|few|TRBJ2-1|NA
TGCAGTGCTAGTTTACTTTTCAATGAGCAGTTCTTC
CSASLLFNEQFF
>TRBV24-1|NA|TRBJ2-1|TRBD2
TGTGCCACCAGTGATGCGGGACTAGCGGGAGGGCTCTACAATGAGCAGTTCTTC
CATSDAGLAGGLYNEQFF
>TRBV7-2|many|TRBJ2-5|NA
TGTGCCAGCAGCTTAGGGGGTAGGGATGAGACCCAGTACTTC
CASSLGGRDETQYF
>TRBV11-2|few|TRBJ1-1|NA
TGTGCCAGCAGCTTAGAATTCAGGGCGGACACTGAAGCTTTCTTT
CASSLEFRADTEAFF
>TRBV28|NA|TRBJ1-4|TRBD1
TGTGCCAGCCAGGGGGGCGGAACTAATGAAAAACTGTTTTTT
CASQGGGTNEKLFF
>TRBV19|NA|TRBJ2-1|NA
TGTGCCAGTATGAGGTCAGGGTGGTATGAGCAGTTCTTC
CASMRSGWYEQFF
>TRBV5-4|NA|TRBJ1-2|NA
TGTGCCAGCAGCTTGGGGTCAGCGGAACCCTATGGCTACACCTTC
CASSLGSAEPYGYTF
>TRBV20-1|NA|TRBJ2-1|TRBD2
TGCAGTGCTTTTAGCGGGAGGAACAATGAGCAGTTCTTC
CSAFSGRNNEQFF
>TRBV18|NA|TRBJ2-3|TRBD2
TGTGCCAGCTCAACAGCCCTAGCGGTCCACACAGATACGCAGTATTTT
CASSTALAVHTDTQYF
>TRBV6-1|few|TRBJ1-1|NA
TGTGCCAGCAACCCGAGAAGGACCACTGAAGCTTTCTTT
CASNPRRTTEAFF
>TRBV6-1|NA|TRBJ2-3|NA
TGTGCCAGCAGTGATAGCGTTGCAGATACGCAGTATTTT
CASSDSVADTQYF
>TRBV7-2|NA|TRBJ1-1|NA
TGTGCCAGCAGCTTAGGGAGGAGGAACACTGAAGCTTTCTTT
CASSLGRRNTEAFF
>TRBV12-3/TRBV12-4|few|TRBJ2-1|TRBD2
TGTGCCAGCAGCCTAGCGGGAGGGATCGGTGAGCAGTTCTTC
CASSLAGGIGEQFF
>TRBV7-2|many|TRBJ1-2|TRBD1
TGTGCCAGCAGCTTAGACTCTTGGAGGGGGCCCTTCTATGGCTACACCTTC
CASSLDSWRGPFYGYTF
>TRBV7-9|NA|TRBJ2-1|TRBD2
TGTGCCCCCGGGGGGGGCGATGAGCAGTTCTTC
CAPGGGDEQFF
>TRBV6-5|NA|TRBJ2-7|NA
TGTGCCAGCAGCCACGAGGGAACCTACGAGCAGTACTTC
CASSHEGTYEQYF
>TRBV7-9|many|TRBJ2-7|TRBD2
TGTGCCAGCAGCACCAGGACATTAGCGGGCGACGAGCAGTACTTC
CASSTRTLAGDEQYF
>TRBV27|few|TRBJ2-7|TRBD1
TGTGCCAGCAGATTGATTTGGGACAGCTCCTACGAGCAGTACTTC
CASRLIWDSSYEQYF
>TRBV19|NA|TRBJ2-5|NA
TGTGCCAGTATGTCAAGGCCGGGACGCAGAGAAGCCCAGTACTTC
CASMSRPGRREAQYF
>TRBV11-3|NA|TRBJ2-1|TRBD2
TGTGCCAGCAGCCCCTTGTTCGGGAGGGCCTACAATGAGCAGTTCTTC
CASSPLFGRAYNEQFF
>TRBV4-3|few|TRBJ2-2|TRBD2
TGCGCCAGCAGCCAAGAAGTAGGGGGTAGGGGGACTAGTGGAACCGGGGAGCTGTTTTTT
CASSQEVGGRGTSGTGELFF
>TRBV7-2|NA|TRBJ2-7|NA
TGTGCCAGCAGCTGGCCGGACACGGAATACTACGAGCAGTACTTC
CASSWPDTEYYEQYF
>TRBV29-1|NA|TRBJ2-6|NA
TGCAGCGTTGAAAGGACCGGGGCCAACGTCCTGACTTTC
CSVERTGANVLTF
>TRBV15|NA|TRBJ1-1|NA
TGTGCCACCAGCAAAGACCTTAACAGGCCTGAAGCTTTCTTT
CATSKDLNRPEAFF
>TRBV5-5|NA|TRBJ2-6|TRBD2
TGTGCCAGCAGGCAACTAGCGGTGGCTACTGGGGCCAACGTCCTGACTTTC
CASRQLAVATGANVLTF
>TRBV7-2|many|TRBJ2-5|NA
TGTGCCAGCAGCTCCCAGGGGAAACGGGAGGAGACCCAGTACTTC
CASSSQGKREETQYF
>TRBV11-3|NA|TRBJ2-1|NA
TGTGCCAGCAGCTTATTTGACGATGAGCAGTTCTTC
CASSLFDDEQFF